The source of this T cell receptor beta chain is a study of blood T cell repertoires in COVID-19. Study at large: COVID-19 samples from acute and convalescent phases originated in the United States, Italy and Spain. T cells, B-cell-depleted T cells, or PBMCs provided the cDNA or gDNA that served as material.

Trimming removed 2 bases from V and 5 bases from J, with 11 bases in between. The CDR3 is 13 amino acids. CDR1 and CDR2 (germline): SGHNT, YYREEE (reference sequence). In the authors' methods: Reference gene primer amplification in the assay estimated nucleated cell counts. Produced via immunoSEQ multiplex PCR; TCRdb's table is partial and in-frame only. The V and J calls and clone size were taken over from that table, and D and trimming were inferred from the DNA. The repertoire holds over 300,000 clones, with around 89% as singletons. V usage is TRBV5-4 and J usage is TRBJ2-7, with a weak D call TRBD2 (6 bases). The origin of this receptor is a man aged 18 to 35 who had recovered from COVID-19. The sequenced material came from peripheral blood. CDR3 nucleotide sequence: TGTGCCAGCAGCTTCCCCCGGAGGGACGAGCAGTACTTC. It translates to CASSFPRRDEQYF.